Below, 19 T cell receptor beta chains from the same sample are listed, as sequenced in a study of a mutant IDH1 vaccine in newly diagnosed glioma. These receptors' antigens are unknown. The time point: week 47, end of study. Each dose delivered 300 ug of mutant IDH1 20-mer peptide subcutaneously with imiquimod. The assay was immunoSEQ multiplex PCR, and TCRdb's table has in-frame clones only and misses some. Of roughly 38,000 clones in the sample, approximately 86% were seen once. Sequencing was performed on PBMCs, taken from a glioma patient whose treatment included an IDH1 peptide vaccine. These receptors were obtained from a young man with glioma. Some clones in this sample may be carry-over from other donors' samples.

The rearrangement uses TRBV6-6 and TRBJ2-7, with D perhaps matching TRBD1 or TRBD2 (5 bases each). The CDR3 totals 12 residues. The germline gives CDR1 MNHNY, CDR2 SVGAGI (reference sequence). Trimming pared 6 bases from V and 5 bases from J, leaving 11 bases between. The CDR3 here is CASSRGFHEQYF. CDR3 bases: TGTGCCAGCAGCCGGGGCTTCCACGAGCAGTACTTC.

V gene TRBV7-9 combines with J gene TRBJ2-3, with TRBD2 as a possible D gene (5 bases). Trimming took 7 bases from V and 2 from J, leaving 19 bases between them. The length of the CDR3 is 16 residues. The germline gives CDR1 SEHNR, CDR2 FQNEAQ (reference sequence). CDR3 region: CASMVGWAGITDTQYF. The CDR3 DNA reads TGTGCCAGCATGGTGGGGTGGGCCGGGATCACAGATACGCAGTATTTT. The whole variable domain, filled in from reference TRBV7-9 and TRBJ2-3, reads DTGVSQNPRHKITKRGQNVTFRCDPISEHNRLYWYRQTLGQGPEFLTYFQNEAQLEKSRLLSDRFSAERPKGSFSTLEIQRTEQGDSAMYLCASMVGWAGITDTQYFGPGTRLTVL.

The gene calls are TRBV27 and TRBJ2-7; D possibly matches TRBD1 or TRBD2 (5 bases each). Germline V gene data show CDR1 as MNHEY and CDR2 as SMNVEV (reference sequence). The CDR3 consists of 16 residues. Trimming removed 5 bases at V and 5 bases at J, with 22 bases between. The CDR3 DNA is TGTGCCAGCAGTAAGGGTGGGGGTCCTCCAGGTGACGAGCAGTACTTC. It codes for CASSKGGGPPGDEQYF.

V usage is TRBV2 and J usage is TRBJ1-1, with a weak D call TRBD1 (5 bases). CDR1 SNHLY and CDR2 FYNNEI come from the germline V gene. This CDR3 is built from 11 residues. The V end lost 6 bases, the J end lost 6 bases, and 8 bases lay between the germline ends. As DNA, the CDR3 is TGTGCCAGCAGACAGGTTCCTGAAGCTTTCTTT. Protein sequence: CASRQVPEAFF.

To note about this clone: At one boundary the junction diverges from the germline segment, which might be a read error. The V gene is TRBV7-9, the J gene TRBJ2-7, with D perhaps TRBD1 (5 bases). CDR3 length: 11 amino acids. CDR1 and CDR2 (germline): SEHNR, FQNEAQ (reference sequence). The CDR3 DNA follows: TGTGCCAGCAGCTTAGGGACGGACACGGGCTTC. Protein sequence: CASSLGTDTGF. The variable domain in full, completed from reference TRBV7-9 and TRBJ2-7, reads DTGVSQNPRHKITKRGQNVTFRCDPISEHNRLYWYRQTLGQGPEFLTYFQNEAQLEKSRLLSDRFSAERPKGSFSTLEIQRTEQGDSAMYLCASSLGTDTGFGPGTRLTVT.

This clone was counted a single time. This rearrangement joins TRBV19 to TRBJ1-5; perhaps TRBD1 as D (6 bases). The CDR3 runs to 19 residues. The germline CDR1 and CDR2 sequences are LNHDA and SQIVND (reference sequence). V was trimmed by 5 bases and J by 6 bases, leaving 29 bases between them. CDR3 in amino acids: CASSQELPGQSGVIQPQHF. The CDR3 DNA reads TGTGCCAGTAGTCAAGAACTTCCAGGACAGTCGGGCGTGATTCAGCCCCAGCATTTT.

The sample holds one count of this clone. The CDR3 loop is CASGDPGTDTQYF. For the CDR3, the DNA is TGTGCCTCGGGAGACCCCGGGACAGATACGCAGTATTTT. V gene TRBV6-5 combines with J gene TRBJ2-3; possibly TRBD2 for D (6 bases). CDR1 is MNHEY and CDR2 is SVGAGI in the germline V gene. This CDR3 is 13 amino acids long. V lost 11 bases to trimming and J lost 3 bases, with 15 bases between them.

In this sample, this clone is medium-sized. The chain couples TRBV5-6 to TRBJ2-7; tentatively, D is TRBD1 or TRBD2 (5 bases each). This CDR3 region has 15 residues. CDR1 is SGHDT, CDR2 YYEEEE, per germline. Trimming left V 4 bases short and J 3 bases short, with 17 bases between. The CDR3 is CASSQGEIEYYEQYF. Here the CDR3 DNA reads TGTGCCAGCAGCCAAGGGGAGATAGAGTACTACGAGCAGTACTTC. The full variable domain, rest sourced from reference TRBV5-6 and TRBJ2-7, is DAGVTQSPTHLIKTRGQQVTLRCSPKSGHDTVSWYQQALGQGPQFIFQYYEEEERQRGNFPDRFSGHQFPNYSSELNVNALLLGDSALYLCASSQGEIEYYEQYFGPGTRLTVT.

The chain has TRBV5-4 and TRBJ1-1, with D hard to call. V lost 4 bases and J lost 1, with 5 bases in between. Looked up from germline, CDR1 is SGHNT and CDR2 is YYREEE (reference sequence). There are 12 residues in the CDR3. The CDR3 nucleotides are TGTGCCAGCAGCCCCCCGAACACTGAAGCTTTCTTT. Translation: CASSPPNTEAFF.

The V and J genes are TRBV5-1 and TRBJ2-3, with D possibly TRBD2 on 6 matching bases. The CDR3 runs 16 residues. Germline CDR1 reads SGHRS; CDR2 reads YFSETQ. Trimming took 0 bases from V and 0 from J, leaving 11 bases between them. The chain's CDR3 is CASSLVVAASTDTQYF. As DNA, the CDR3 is TGCGCCAGCAGCTTGGTGGTAGCGGCTAGCACAGATACGCAGTATTTT.

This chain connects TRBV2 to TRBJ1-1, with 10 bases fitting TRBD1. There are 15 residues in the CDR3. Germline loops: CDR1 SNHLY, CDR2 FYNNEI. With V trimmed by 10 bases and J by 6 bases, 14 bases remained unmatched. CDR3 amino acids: CATTGQGYEGAEAFF. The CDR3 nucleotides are TGTGCCACCACGGGACAGGGGTATGAAGGGGCTGAAGCTTTCTTT.

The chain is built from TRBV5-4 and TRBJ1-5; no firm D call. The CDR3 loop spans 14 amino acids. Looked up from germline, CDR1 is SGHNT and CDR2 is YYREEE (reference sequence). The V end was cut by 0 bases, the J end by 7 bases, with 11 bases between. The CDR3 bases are TGTGCCAGCAGCTTGGCCGACAAAGGGCAGCCCCAGCATTTT. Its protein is CASSLADKGQPQHF.

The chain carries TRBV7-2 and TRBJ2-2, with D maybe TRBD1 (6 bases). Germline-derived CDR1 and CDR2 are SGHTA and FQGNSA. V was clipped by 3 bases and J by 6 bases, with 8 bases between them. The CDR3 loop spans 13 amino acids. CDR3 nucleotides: TGTGCCAGCAGCTTCAACAGGGCCGGGGAGCTGTTTTTT. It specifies CASSFNRAGELFF.

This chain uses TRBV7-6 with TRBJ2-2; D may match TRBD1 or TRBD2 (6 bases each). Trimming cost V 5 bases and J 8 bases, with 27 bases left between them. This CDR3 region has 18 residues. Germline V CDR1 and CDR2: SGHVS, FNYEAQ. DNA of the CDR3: TGTGCCAGCAGCCCAATCGGGGTTGTGGGGGGCCGTAAAGGGGAGCTGTTTTTT. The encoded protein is CASSPIGVVGGRKGELFF.

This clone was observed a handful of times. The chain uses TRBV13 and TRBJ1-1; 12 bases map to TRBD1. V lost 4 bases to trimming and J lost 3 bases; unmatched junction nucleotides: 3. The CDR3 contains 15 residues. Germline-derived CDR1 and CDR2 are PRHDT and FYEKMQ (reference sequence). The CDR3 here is CASSSGTGGYTEAFF. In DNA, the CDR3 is TGTGCCAGCAGCTCCGGGACAGGGGGCTACACTGAAGCTTTCTTT.

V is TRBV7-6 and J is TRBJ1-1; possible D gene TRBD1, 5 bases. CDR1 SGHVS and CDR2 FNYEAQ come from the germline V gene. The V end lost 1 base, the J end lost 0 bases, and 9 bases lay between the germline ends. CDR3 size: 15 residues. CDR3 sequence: CASSLDQGLNTEAFF. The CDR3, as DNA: TGTGCCAGCAGCTTAGATCAGGGATTGAACACTGAAGCTTTCTTT.

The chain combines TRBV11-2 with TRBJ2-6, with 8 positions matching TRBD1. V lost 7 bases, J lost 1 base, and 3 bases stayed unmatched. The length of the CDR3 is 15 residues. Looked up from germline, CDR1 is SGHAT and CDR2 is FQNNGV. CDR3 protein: CASTGQGSGANVLTF. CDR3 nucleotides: TGTGCCAGCACCGGACAGGGTTCTGGGGCCAACGTCCTGACTTTC.

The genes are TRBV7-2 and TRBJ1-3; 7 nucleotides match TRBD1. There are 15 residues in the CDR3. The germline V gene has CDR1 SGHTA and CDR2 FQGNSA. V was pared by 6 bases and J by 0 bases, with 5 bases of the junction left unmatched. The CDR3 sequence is CASSYDRASGNTIYF. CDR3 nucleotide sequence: TGTGCCAGCAGTTATGACAGGGCCTCTGGAAACACCATATATTTT.

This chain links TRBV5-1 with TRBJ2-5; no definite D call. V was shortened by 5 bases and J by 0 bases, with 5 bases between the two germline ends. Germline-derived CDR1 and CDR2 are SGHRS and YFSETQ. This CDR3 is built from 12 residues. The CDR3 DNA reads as TGCGCCAGCAGTGCCAACCAAGAGACCCAGTACTTC. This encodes CASSANQETQYF.